This passage covers 10 T cell receptor beta chains from one sample sequenced in a study of T cells after yellow fever vaccination. One entry per CDR3 protein, called by TCRdb with MiXCR from the 5' RACE reads. Among tens of thousands of distinct CDR3 sequences listed, about 7.7% were seen once. Sequenced here: CD8+ T cells sorted from PBMCs, sampled more than 8 days after the first yellow fever vaccination. Every receptor here comes from a man younger than 30 who received the YFV17D yellow fever vaccine.

The genes are TRBV2 and TRBJ1-6; D unclear. The CDR3 runs 15 residues. V gave up 8 bases and J gave up 0 bases, with 11 bases separating them. CDR1 is SNHLY, CDR2 FYNNEI, per germline. The CDR3 sequence: CASQRPSSYNSPLHF. As DNA, the CDR3 is TGTGCCAGCCAACGGCCGAGCTCCTATAATTCACCCCTCCACTTT.

The V and J genes are TRBV6-5 and TRBJ1-5; D remains unclear. The V gene's germline CDR1 is MNHEY and CDR2 SVGAGI. V lost 0 bases and J 9 bases, leaving 12 bases between the germline ends. The CDR3 runs to 14 residues. The CDR3 is CASSYSNGISPQHF. CDR3 sequence (DNA): TGTGCCAGCAGTTACTCGAATGGTATTTCGCCCCAGCATTTT.

This clonotype was counted at least ten times. The rearrangement links TRBV20-1 to TRBJ2-7; possibly TRBD1 for D (6 bases). Germline CDR1 reads DFQATT; CDR2 reads SNEGSKA (reference sequence). The V end lost 0 bases, the J end lost 1 base, and 13 bases lay between the germline ends. This CDR3 contains 15 residues. CDR3 coding DNA: TGCAGTGCTAGAGAGGGGGTTGGACAGTCCTACGAGCAGTACTTC. Translated, it gives CSAREGVGQSYEQYF.

This clonotype was detected many times. This chain joins TRBV15 and TRBJ1-5; D not resolved. Between the trimmed V and J ends, which lost 11 bases and 2 bases, there was a span of 16 bases. CDR3 length: 14 amino acids. The germline V gene has CDR1 LNHNV and CDR2 YYDKDF (reference sequence). This CDR3 is CAADALLGNQPQHF. The CDR3 region has the DNA TGTGCCGCGGACGCTCTGCTCGGCAATCAGCCCCAGCATTTT.

At least ten counts were recorded for this clonotype. The chain combines TRBV4-1 with TRBJ2-3, with 7 bases fitting TRBD1. Germline CDR1 MGHRA, CDR2 YSYEKL. V shed 1 base and J 5 bases; nucleotides not matched to a gene: 9. The CDR3 sequence is 16 residues long. Here the CDR3 reads CASSQVAYRDRDTQYF. CDR3 nucleotides: TGCGCCAGCAGCCAAGTGGCCTACCGGGACAGAGATACGCAGTATTTT.

Many counts were recorded for this clonotype. The rearrangement joins TRBV5-1 to TRBJ2-1; D might be TRBD1 or TRBD2, each matching 5 bases. Germline CDR1 reads SGHRS; CDR2 reads YFSETQ. This CDR3 region has 15 residues. V shed 3 bases and J shed 0 bases, with 10 bases lying between them. In DNA, the CDR3 is TGCGCCAGCAGCTGGGGGTTTGGCTCCTACAATGAGCAGTTCTTC. Residues: CASSWGFGSYNEQFF.

This clonotype has at least ten counts. The CDR3: CSATPGQRNTEAFF. DNA of the CDR3: TGCAGTGCTACCCCGGGACAGAGGAACACTGAAGCTTTCTTT. The V gene is TRBV20-1, the J gene TRBJ1-1; TRBD1 matches 7 bases. V lost 4 bases to trimming and J lost 1 base; unmatched junction nucleotides: 6. The CDR3 has 14 residues. Germline V gene sequence: CDR1 DFQATT, CDR2 SNEGSKA (reference sequence).

This clonotype was counted between two and nine times. This chain connects TRBV6-5 to TRBJ1-1; no reliable D call. Germline lookup yields CDR1 MNHEY and CDR2 SVGAGI. CDR3 size: 14 residues. With 2 bases removed from V and 0 bases from J, the gap between germline ends came to 7 bases. The CDR3, as DNA: TGTGCCAGCAGTTACGGTCCTATGAACACTGAAGCTTTCTTT. It encodes CASSYGPMNTEAFF.

There are many counts of this clonotype. The genes are TRBV14 and TRBJ2-1; TRBD2 aligns across 7 bases. The CDR3 runs 12 residues. Germline V gene data show CDR1 as SGHDN and CDR2 as FVKESK. J lost 4 bases, V lost 11 bases, and 5 bases had no gene match. This CDR3 is CASGGLYNEQFF. The CDR3 DNA is TGTGCCTCGGGGGGACTATACAATGAGCAGTTCTTC.

There are many counts of this clonotype. The chain links TRBV7-6 to TRBJ2-3, with D hard to call. Trimming removed 6 bases at V and 0 bases at J, with 10 bases between. In germline, CDR1 is SGHVS, CDR2 FNYEAQ. This CDR3 spans 14 amino acids. The CDR3 here is CASRPDFSTDTQYF. The CDR3 DNA is TGTGCCAGCAGACCAGACTTCAGCACAGATACGCAGTATTTT.